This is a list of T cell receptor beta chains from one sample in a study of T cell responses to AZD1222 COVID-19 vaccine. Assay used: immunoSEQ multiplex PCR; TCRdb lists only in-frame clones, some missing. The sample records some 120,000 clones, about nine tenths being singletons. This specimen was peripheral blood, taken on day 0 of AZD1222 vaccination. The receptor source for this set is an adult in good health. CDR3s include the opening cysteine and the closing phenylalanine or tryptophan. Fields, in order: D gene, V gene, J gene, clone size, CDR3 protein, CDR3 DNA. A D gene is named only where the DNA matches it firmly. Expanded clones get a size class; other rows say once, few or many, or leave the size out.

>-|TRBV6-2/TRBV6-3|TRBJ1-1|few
CASSYLVGSTEAFF
TGTGCCAGCAGTTACTTGGTGGGGTCCACTGAAGCTTTCTTT
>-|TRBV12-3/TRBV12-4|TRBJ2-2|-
CASSRRPGELFF
TGTGCCAGCAGCCGCCGACCCGGGGAGCTGTTTTTT
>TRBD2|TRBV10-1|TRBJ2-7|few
CASSEGRAYEQYF
TGCGCCAGCAGTGAGGGGAGGGCCTACGAGCAGTACTTC
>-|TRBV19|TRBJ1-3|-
CASSPGLLSGNTIYF
TGTGCCAGTAGCCCTGGACTGCTCTCTGGAAACACCATATATTTT
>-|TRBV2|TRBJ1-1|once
CASSEAGFYTEAFF
TGTGCCAGCAGTGAAGCCGGCTTCTACACTGAAGCTTTCTTT
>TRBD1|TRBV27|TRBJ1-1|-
CASSWDSFMNTEAFF
TGTGCCAGCAGTTGGGACAGCTTCATGAACACTGAAGCTTTCTTT
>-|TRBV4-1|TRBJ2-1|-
CASSQDKVAGYNEQFF
TGCGCCAGCAGCCAAGATAAAGTAGCTGGGTACAATGAGCAGTTCTTC
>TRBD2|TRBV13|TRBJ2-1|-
CASSFTSLATGIDEQFF
TGTGCCAGCAGCTTCACTTCACTAGCGACGGGTATCGATGAGCAGTTCTTC
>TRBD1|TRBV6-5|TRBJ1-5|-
CASSYLTGGNQPQHF
TGTGCCAGCAGTTACCTGACAGGGGGCAATCAGCCCCAGCATTTT
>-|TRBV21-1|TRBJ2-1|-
CASSKTGTGVSYNEQFF
TGTGCCAGCAGCAAAACCGGGACAGGGGTGTCCTACAATGAGCAGTTCTTC
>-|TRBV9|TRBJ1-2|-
CASSLDTNYGYTF
TGTGCCAGCAGCCTGGACACTAACTATGGCTACACCTTC
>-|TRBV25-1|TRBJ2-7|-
CASSEDGWGEQYF
TGTGCCAGCAGTGAAGATGGCTGGGGCGAGCAGTACTTC
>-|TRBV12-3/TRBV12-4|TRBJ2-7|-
CASSTGRSYEQYF
TGTGCCAGCAGTACAGGACGGTCTTACGAGCAGTACTTC
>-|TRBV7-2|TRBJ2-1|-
CASSLQEIQFF
TGTGCCAGCAGCCTCCAGGAGATCCAGTTCTTC
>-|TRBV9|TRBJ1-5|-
CASSVTTDSNQPQHF
TGTGCCAGCAGCGTAACGACCGATAGCAATCAGCCCCAGCATTTT
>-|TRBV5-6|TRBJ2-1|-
CASSLGFDLVAGEFF
TGTGCCAGCAGCTTGGGTTTCGACCTGGTGGCAGGGGAGTTCTTC
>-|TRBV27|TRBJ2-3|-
CASSYRGDTQYF
TGTGCCAGCAGTTATAGGGGGGATACGCAGTATTTT
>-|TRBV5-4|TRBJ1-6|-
CASSPDRSNSPLHF
TGTGCCAGCAGCCCTGACAGGAGCAATTCACCCCTCCACTTT
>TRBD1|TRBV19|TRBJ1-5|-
CASTADREHQPQHF
TGTGCCAGTACCGCGGACAGGGAACATCAGCCCCAGCATTTT
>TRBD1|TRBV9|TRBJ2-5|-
CASSTTGGYEMETQYF
TGTGCCAGCAGCACCACAGGGGGCTACGAGATGGAGACCCAGTACTTC
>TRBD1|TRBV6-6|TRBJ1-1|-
CAARPGGGTEAFF
TGTGCCGCAAGACCAGGGGGAGGTACTGAAGCTTTCTTT
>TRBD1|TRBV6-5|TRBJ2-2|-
CASSYRTGGTGELFF
TGTGCCAGCAGTTACCGCACAGGGGGCACCGGGGAGCTGTTTTTT
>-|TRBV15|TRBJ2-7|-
CATSLQGDEQYF
TGTGCCACCAGCCTACAGGGTGACGAGCAGTACTTC
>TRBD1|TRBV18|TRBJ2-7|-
CASSPGQGAYEQYF
TGTGCCAGCTCACCGGGACAGGGAGCCTACGAGCAGTACTTC
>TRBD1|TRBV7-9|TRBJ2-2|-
CASSLGDRGNTGELFF
TGTGCCAGCAGCTTAGGGGACAGGGGAAACACCGGGGAGCTGTTTTTT
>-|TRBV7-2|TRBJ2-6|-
CASSPTTGSGANVLTF
TGTGCCAGCAGCCCAACCACGGGGTCAGGGGCCAACGTCCTGACTTTC
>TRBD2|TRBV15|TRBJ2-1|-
CATSVSREGGYNEQFF
TGTGCCACCAGCGTTTCACGGGAGGGCGGATACAATGAGCAGTTCTTC
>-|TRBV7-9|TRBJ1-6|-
CASSLAQPDNSPLHF
TGTGCCAGCAGCTTAGCGCAGCCGGATAATTCACCCCTCCACTTT
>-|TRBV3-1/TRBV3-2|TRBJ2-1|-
CASSQGDFGQFF
TGTGCCAGCAGCCAAGGAGACTTCGGGCAGTTCTTC
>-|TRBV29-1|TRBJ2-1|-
CSVEEKTQGSSYNEQFF
TGCAGCGTTGAAGAAAAGACACAGGGTAGCTCCTACAATGAGCAGTTCTTC
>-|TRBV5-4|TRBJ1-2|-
CASSLKDSYYGYTF
TGTGCCAGCAGCCTAAAGGACAGTTACTATGGCTACACCTTC
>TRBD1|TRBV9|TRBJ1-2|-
CASSPRQGNNYGYTF
TGTGCCAGCAGCCCAAGACAGGGGAACAACTATGGCTACACCTTC
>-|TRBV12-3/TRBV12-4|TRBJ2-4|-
CASIPRDENIQYF
TGTGCCAGCATCCCGAGAGACGAAAACATTCAGTACTTC
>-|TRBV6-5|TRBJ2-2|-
CASRPHAGELFF
TGTGCCAGCAGACCCCATGCCGGGGAGCTGTTTTTT
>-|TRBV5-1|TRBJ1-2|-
CASSSDGNYGYTF
TGCGCCAGCAGCTCGGACGGGAACTATGGCTACACCTTC
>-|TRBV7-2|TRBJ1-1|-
CASSSYMNTEAFF
TGTGCCAGCAGCTCTTACATGAACACTGAAGCTTTCTTT
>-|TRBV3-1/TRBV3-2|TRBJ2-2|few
CASSPPRGGDGELFF
TGTGCCAGCAGCCCCCCCCGAGGTGGGGACGGGGAGCTGTTTTTT
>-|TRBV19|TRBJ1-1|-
CASIGPREAFF
TGTGCCAGTATCGGGCCCCGGGAAGCTTTCTTT
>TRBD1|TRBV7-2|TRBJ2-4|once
CASSPDRAGNIQYF
TGTGCCAGCAGCCCCGACAGGGCTGGAAACATTCAGTACTTC
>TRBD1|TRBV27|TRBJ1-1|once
CASSLYRGVEAFF
TGTGCCAGCAGTCTCTACAGGGGGGTAGAAGCTTTCTTT
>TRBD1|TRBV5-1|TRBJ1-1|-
CASSFDRGNTEAFF
TGCGCCAGCAGCTTCGACAGGGGGAACACTGAAGCTTTCTTT
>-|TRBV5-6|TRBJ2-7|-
CASSKDRYEQYF
TGTGCCAGCAGCAAGGACCGTTACGAGCAGTACTTC
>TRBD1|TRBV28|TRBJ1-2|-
CASRTHPGGDYGYTF
TGTGCCAGCCGAACTCACCCAGGGGGCGACTATGGCTACACCTTC
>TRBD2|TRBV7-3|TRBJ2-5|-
CASSLSGRALETQYF
TGTGCCAGCAGCCTTAGCGGGAGGGCCTTAGAGACCCAGTACTTC
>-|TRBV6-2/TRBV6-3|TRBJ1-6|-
CASSRTGDNSPLHF
TGTGCCAGCAGTCGAACGGGAGATAATTCACCCCTCCACTTT
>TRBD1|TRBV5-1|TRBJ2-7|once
CASILGQGGGEQYF
TGCGCCAGCATCCTCGGACAGGGGGGGGGCGAGCAGTACTTC
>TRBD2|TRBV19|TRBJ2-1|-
CASSIVGGTSGYNEQFF
TGTGCCAGTAGTATAGTGGGCGGGACTAGCGGTTACAATGAGCAGTTCTTC
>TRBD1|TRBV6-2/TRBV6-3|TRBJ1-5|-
CASSDRTGPNQPQHF
TGTGCCAGCAGTGACCGGACAGGCCCCAATCAGCCCCAGCATTTT
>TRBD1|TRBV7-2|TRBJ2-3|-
CASSSQGTVTDTQYF
TGTGCCAGCAGCTCCCAAGGGACAGTAACAGATACGCAGTATTTT